This is a list of T cell receptor beta chains from one sample in a study of beta chain features in type 1 diabetes. Using immunoSEQ multiplex PCR, the repertoire was profiled, and TCRdb retains in-frame clones only, with some absent. The sample shows under 950,000 clones, 17% of them seen only once. Source material: naive CD4+ T cells from blood. The receptors come from a woman aged 18-29 years in good health. CDR3s include the opening cysteine and the closing phenylalanine or tryptophan. D genes are given only for firm matches. Some rows have no size entry. The others give once, few or many, or a class for an expanded clone.

V	D	size	J	DNA	CDR3
TRBV5-6	-	-	TRBJ2-3	TGTGCCAGCAGCCTAGGGCCGAGCACAGATACGCAGTATTTT	CASSLGPSTDTQYF
TRBV6-1	-	few	TRBJ2-1	TGTGCCAGCAGTGAAAGGGGTCTCTCCTACAATGAGCAGTTCTTC	CASSERGLSYNEQFF
TRBV5-4	TRBD2	-	TRBJ2-1	TGTGCCAGCAGCTTCGGCGGACTAGCCGGTTATGAGCAGTTCTTC	CASSFGGLAGYEQFF
TRBV14	-	-	TRBJ1-1	TGTGCCAGCAGCCAAGATTTGTTGGGAGGGAACACTGAAGCTTTCTTT	CASSQDLLGGNTEAFF
TRBV10-3	TRBD1	-	TRBJ2-5	TGTGCCATCAGTTACAGGGGCGCCTCATCAGAGACCCAGTACTTC	CAISYRGASSETQYF
TRBV28	-	-	TRBJ1-1	TGTGCCAGCAGTTTAGGGGGAAAGAACACTGAAGCTTTCTTT	CASSLGGKNTEAFF
TRBV19	TRBD1	-	TRBJ1-2	TGTGCCAGTAGTCCAAACGACAGGGCCTATGGCTACACCTTC	CASSPNDRAYGYTF
TRBV28	-	-	TRBJ1-3	TGTGCCAGTTGGGAGTATGGTGGAAACACCATATATTTT	CASWEYGGNTIYF
TRBV27	-	-	TRBJ2-5	TGTGCCAGCAGTTCAGGGTGGGCACAATCTGTAGAGACCCAGTACTTC	CASSSGWAQSVETQYF
TRBV4-1	-	few	TRBJ2-2	TGCGCCAGCAGCCAAGATAACGGCGGCACCGGGGAGCTGTTTTTT	CASSQDNGGTGELFF
TRBV7-2	TRBD1	-	TRBJ1-5	TGTGCCAGCAGCTTTGGACAGGGGGCTTATCAGCCCCAGCATTTT	CASSFGQGAYQPQHF
TRBV7-8	TRBD2	few	TRBJ2-1	TGTGCCAGCAGCCCATTTGGGACTAGCGGGATCAATGAGCAGTTCTTC	CASSPFGTSGINEQFF
TRBV5-1	-	-	TRBJ2-3	TGCGCCAGCAGCTTGGGACAGACCACAGATACGCAGTATTTT	CASSLGQTTDTQYF
TRBV19	-	-	TRBJ2-5	TGTGCCAGTAGACCTCAGGGTCGTGGAGAGACCCAGTACTTC	CASRPQGRGETQYF